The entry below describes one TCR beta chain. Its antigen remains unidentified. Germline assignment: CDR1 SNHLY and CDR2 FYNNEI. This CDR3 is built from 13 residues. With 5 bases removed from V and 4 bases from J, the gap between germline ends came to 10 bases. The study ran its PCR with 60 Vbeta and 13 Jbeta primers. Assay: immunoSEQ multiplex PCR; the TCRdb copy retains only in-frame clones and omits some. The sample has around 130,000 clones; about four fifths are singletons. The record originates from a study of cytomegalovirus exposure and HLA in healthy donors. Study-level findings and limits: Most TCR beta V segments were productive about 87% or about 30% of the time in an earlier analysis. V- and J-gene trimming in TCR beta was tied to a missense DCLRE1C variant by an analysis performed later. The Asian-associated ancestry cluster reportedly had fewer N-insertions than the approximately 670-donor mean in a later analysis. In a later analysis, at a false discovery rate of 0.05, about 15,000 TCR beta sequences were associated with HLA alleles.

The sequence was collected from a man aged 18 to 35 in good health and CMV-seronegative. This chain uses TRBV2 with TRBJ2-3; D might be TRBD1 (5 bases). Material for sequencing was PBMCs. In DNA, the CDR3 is TGTGCCAGCAGTCAGGGTTTCTCAGATACGCAGTATTTT. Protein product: CASSQGFSDTQYF.